A selection of T cell receptor beta chains follows, all from one sample in a study of cytomegalovirus exposure and HLA in healthy donors. The table came from immunoSEQ multiplex PCR; TCRdb's copy has only in-frame clones and leaves some out. The sample consists of about 150,000 clones, approximately 80% of them appearing once. Source material: PBMCs. The receptor source for this set is a man between 18 and 29 years old in good health and CMV-seronegative. CDR3s include the opening cysteine and the closing phenylalanine or tryptophan. A D gene is named only where the DNA matches it firmly. Clone size is stated in some rows and not others, as once, few, many or a class when expanded.

J gene: TRBJ2-1; V gene: TRBV7-9; D gene: .; clone size: .; CDR3 DNA: TGTGCCAGCATCTTATCTCCAGAGCTCGGGGAGCAGTTCTTC; CDR3 protein: CASILSPELGEQFF
J gene: TRBJ2-7; V gene: TRBV7-2; D gene: .; clone size: .; CDR3 DNA: TGTGCCAGCAGCTTACGATACGAGCAGTACTTC; CDR3 protein: CASSLRYEQYF
J gene: TRBJ1-5; V gene: TRBV5-8; D gene: .; clone size: .; CDR3 DNA: TGTGCCAGCACCCTTCTACAGCAGCCCCAGCATTTT; CDR3 protein: CASTLLQQPQHF
J gene: TRBJ1-5; V gene: TRBV6-6; D gene: .; clone size: once; CDR3 DNA: TGTGCCAGCAGCCCACCTGCGGGGGTGAGCAATCAGCCCCAGCATTTT; CDR3 protein: CASSPPAGVSNQPQHF
J gene: TRBJ2-1; V gene: TRBV20-1; D gene: .; clone size: .; CDR3 DNA: TGCAGTGCTACGGTAGATGAGCAGTTCTTC; CDR3 protein: CSATVDEQFF
J gene: TRBJ1-3; V gene: TRBV10-3; D gene: TRBD1; clone size: .; CDR3 DNA: TGTGCCATCAGTGGCGTTATGACAGGGCGCGAAGGAAACACCATATATTTT; CDR3 protein: CAISGVMTGREGNTIYF
J gene: TRBJ2-7; V gene: TRBV19; D gene: TRBD1; clone size: .; CDR3 DNA: TGTGCCAGTAGCCCCGGGACAGGGGGATCAGAGCAGTACTTC; CDR3 protein: CASSPGTGGSEQYF
J gene: TRBJ2-1; V gene: TRBV7-7; D gene: .; clone size: .; CDR3 DNA: TGTGCTAGCAGCTTGTCTAGTGCGCGGGAGCAGTTCTTC; CDR3 protein: CASSLSSAREQFF
J gene: TRBJ2-2; V gene: TRBV5-1; D gene: TRBD2; clone size: once; CDR3 DNA: TGCGCCAGCAGCTTGTATCCTAGCGGGCAGAACACCGGGGAGCTGTTTTTT; CDR3 protein: CASSLYPSGQNTGELFF
J gene: TRBJ2-7; V gene: TRBV6-1; D gene: .; clone size: few; CDR3 DNA: TGTGCCAGCAGTGAAATCAATTTTGGGGCCGCCCTCGAGCAGTACTTC; CDR3 protein: CASSEINFGAALEQYF
J gene: TRBJ1-1; V gene: TRBV5-4; D gene: TRBD1; clone size: .; CDR3 DNA: TGTGCCAGCAGCCCCATTGACAGGGATGGGACTGAAGCTTTCTTT; CDR3 protein: CASSPIDRDGTEAFF
J gene: TRBJ1-4; V gene: TRBV7-9; D gene: .; clone size: once; CDR3 DNA: TGTGCCAGCAGCCCGGAGGGATCGGCTAATGAAAAACTGTTTTTT; CDR3 protein: CASSPEGSANEKLFF
J gene: TRBJ2-7; V gene: TRBV18; D gene: .; clone size: .; CDR3 DNA: TGTGCCAGCTCAGAGTCTAGTATTTCCTACGAGCAGTACTTC; CDR3 protein: CASSESSISYEQYF
J gene: TRBJ2-1; V gene: TRBV5-4; D gene: TRBD2; clone size: .; CDR3 DNA: TGTGCCAGCAGTTCGGGACTAGCGGGGGTATACAATGAGCAGTTCTTC; CDR3 protein: CASSSGLAGVYNEQFF
J gene: TRBJ2-1; V gene: TRBV5-1; D gene: .; clone size: .; CDR3 DNA: TGCGCCAGCAGCTTTAATCCCTACAATGAGCAGTTCTTC; CDR3 protein: CASSFNPYNEQFF
J gene: TRBJ2-2; V gene: TRBV27; D gene: TRBD2; clone size: .; CDR3 DNA: TGTGCCAGCAGTTTACGGCTGGGCAGGGGAGGACTAGCGGGATACACCGGGGAGCTGTTTTTT; CDR3 protein: CASSLRLGRGGLAGYTGELFF
J gene: TRBJ2-7; V gene: TRBV7-9; D gene: .; clone size: .; CDR3 DNA: TGTGCCAGCAGCTACAGCTCCTACGAGCAGTACTTC; CDR3 protein: CASSYSSYEQYF
J gene: TRBJ1-2; V gene: TRBV19; D gene: .; clone size: few; CDR3 DNA: TGTGCCAGTAGTATTGCGTCGGGAGGGGGGGGCTACACCTTC; CDR3 protein: CASSIASGGGGYTF
J gene: TRBJ2-2; V gene: TRBV4-1; D gene: TRBD1; clone size: once; CDR3 DNA: TGCGCCAGCAGCCAACCACAGGGGAGCTCCCCCGGGGAGCTGTTTTTT; CDR3 protein: CASSQPQGSSPGELFF
J gene: TRBJ1-1; V gene: TRBV19; D gene: .; clone size: .; CDR3 DNA: TGTGCCACCTTACGGTACACTGAAGCTTTCTTT; CDR3 protein: CATLRYTEAFF
J gene: TRBJ1-4; V gene: TRBV5-6; D gene: TRBD1; clone size: .; CDR3 DNA: TGTGCCAGCAGCATTACAGGGGGCCAACTGTTTTTT; CDR3 protein: CASSITGGQLFF
J gene: TRBJ2-6; V gene: TRBV5-1; D gene: .; clone size: .; CDR3 DNA: TGCGCCAGCAGCTTGGGCGGGGCTACGGGCTCTGGGGCCAACGTCCTGACTTTC; CDR3 protein: CASSLGGATGSGANVLTF
J gene: TRBJ1-3; V gene: TRBV28; D gene: .; clone size: once; CDR3 DNA: TGTGCCAGCAGTTTAGTGGGAGGTGGAAACACCATATATTTT; CDR3 protein: CASSLVGGGNTIYF
J gene: TRBJ2-6; V gene: TRBV30; D gene: .; clone size: .; CDR3 DNA: TGTGCCTGGAGCGGTCCCTTCTCTGGGGCCAACGTCCTGACTTTC; CDR3 protein: CAWSGPFSGANVLTF
J gene: TRBJ2-3; V gene: TRBV19; D gene: .; clone size: .; CDR3 DNA: TGTGCCAGTAGTATAGCGGGAGTCACAGATACGCAGTATTTT; CDR3 protein: CASSIAGVTDTQYF
J gene: TRBJ2-7; V gene: TRBV14; D gene: TRBD1; clone size: .; CDR3 DNA: TGTGCCAGCAGCCAAGGACAGGGGCTGCCTTTTTACGAGCAGTACTTC; CDR3 protein: CASSQGQGLPFYEQYF
J gene: TRBJ2-7; V gene: TRBV10-3; D gene: TRBD1; clone size: .; CDR3 DNA: TGTGCCATCAGTGGGCCCCCGGGACAGGGACCCTCCGAGCAGTACTTC; CDR3 protein: CAISGPPGQGPSEQYF
J gene: TRBJ2-1; V gene: TRBV15; D gene: TRBD2; clone size: .; CDR3 DNA: TGTGCCACCAGCAGAGTGGTCGCGGGAGGGTACAATGAGCAGTTCTTC; CDR3 protein: CATSRVVAGGYNEQFF
J gene: TRBJ1-6; V gene: TRBV6-1; D gene: .; clone size: .; CDR3 DNA: TGTGCCAGCAGTGAACTTCCAGGGCCTACCTATAATTCACCCCTCCACTTT; CDR3 protein: CASSELPGPTYNSPLHF
J gene: TRBJ1-2; V gene: TRBV25-1; D gene: TRBD1; clone size: .; CDR3 DNA: TGTGCCAGCAGTGAATTGACAGGGACCTTCGCTGGCTACACCTTC; CDR3 protein: CASSELTGTFAGYTF
J gene: TRBJ1-5; V gene: TRBV2; D gene: .; clone size: .; CDR3 DNA: TGTGCCGGAGGGAAGGACGATAGCAATCAGCCCCAGCATTTT; CDR3 protein: CAGGKDDSNQPQHF
J gene: TRBJ2-7; V gene: TRBV28; D gene: TRBD1; clone size: .; CDR3 DNA: TGTGCCAGCACCCCGGGACAGGTCTACGAGCAGTACTTC; CDR3 protein: CASTPGQVYEQYF
J gene: TRBJ2-2; V gene: TRBV13; D gene: .; clone size: .; CDR3 DNA: TGTGCCAGCAGCTCTACGGCCGGGGAGCTGTTTTTT; CDR3 protein: CASSSTAGELFF
J gene: TRBJ2-1; V gene: TRBV5-1; D gene: TRBD2; clone size: .; CDR3 DNA: TGCGCCAGCAGCTTGAATGCGGGGGGGACCTACAATGAGCAGTTCTTC; CDR3 protein: CASSLNAGGTYNEQFF
J gene: TRBJ2-1; V gene: TRBV7-2; D gene: .; clone size: .; CDR3 DNA: TGTGCCAGCAGCAAGGCTAGCCTTGAGCAGTTCTTC; CDR3 protein: CASSKASLEQFF
J gene: TRBJ2-5; V gene: TRBV4-1; D gene: .; clone size: .; CDR3 DNA: TGCGCCAGCAGCCAAGTTCAGGGGACCAAAGAGACCCAGTACTTC; CDR3 protein: CASSQVQGTKETQYF
J gene: TRBJ2-1; V gene: TRBV9; D gene: TRBD2; clone size: .; CDR3 DNA: TGTGCCAGCAGCGCATCTAGCGGTAGCTCCTACAATGAGCAGTTCTTC; CDR3 protein: CASSASSGSSYNEQFF
J gene: TRBJ1-1; V gene: TRBV4-3; D gene: .; clone size: few; CDR3 DNA: TGCGCCAGCAGCCAATCAGGGATCCCCAACACTGAAGCTTTCTTT; CDR3 protein: CASSQSGIPNTEAFF
J gene: TRBJ1-3; V gene: TRBV4-1; D gene: .; clone size: .; CDR3 DNA: TGCGCCAGCAGCGTTCGTGGGGGGGGCGTTGGAAACACCATATATTTT; CDR3 protein: CASSVRGGGVGNTIYF
J gene: TRBJ2-1; V gene: TRBV9; D gene: TRBD1; clone size: .; CDR3 DNA: TGTGCCAGCAGCGTAGACGGGACAGGGGGCATTGGTGAGCAGTTCTTC; CDR3 protein: CASSVDGTGGIGEQFF
J gene: TRBJ2-1; V gene: TRBV15; D gene: TRBD2; clone size: once; CDR3 DNA: TGTGCCACCAGCAGAGATATCGGGGGGGGCAACCTTTACAATGAGCAGTTCTTC; CDR3 protein: CATSRDIGGGNLYNEQFF
J gene: TRBJ2-3; V gene: TRBV18; D gene: TRBD2; clone size: once; CDR3 DNA: TGTGCCAGCTCACCCCAGGGCGGGCGGGAGGATACGCAGTATTTT; CDR3 protein: CASSPQGGREDTQYF
J gene: TRBJ1-2; V gene: TRBV28; D gene: TRBD1; clone size: .; CDR3 DNA: TGTGCCAGCAGTTTAAACAGGGGGTTCTATGGCTACACCTTC; CDR3 protein: CASSLNRGFYGYTF
J gene: TRBJ2-5; V gene: TRBV21-1; D gene: .; clone size: .; CDR3 DNA: TGTGCCAGCAGCAATGAGGACAGTCAAGAGACCCAGTACTTC; CDR3 protein: CASSNEDSQETQYF
J gene: TRBJ2-1; V gene: TRBV7-6; D gene: TRBD2; clone size: .; CDR3 DNA: TGTGCCAGCAGCACACCCCTAGCGGGAGGGACCTACAATGAGCAGTTCTTC; CDR3 protein: CASSTPLAGGTYNEQFF
J gene: TRBJ1-2; V gene: TRBV6-5; D gene: .; clone size: few; CDR3 DNA: TGTGCCAGTGCGGGGGCCTCTGGCTACACCTTC; CDR3 protein: CASAGASGYTF
J gene: TRBJ2-7; V gene: TRBV28; D gene: TRBD2; clone size: .; CDR3 DNA: TGTGCCACCTTCCGGCGGGGGGTAACCTACGAGCAGTACTTC; CDR3 protein: CATFRRGVTYEQYF
J gene: TRBJ1-2; V gene: TRBV7-2; D gene: .; clone size: .; CDR3 DNA: TGTGCCAGCAGGTTCCGCGGCGGCTACACCTTC; CDR3 protein: CASRFRGGYTF
J gene: TRBJ2-1; V gene: TRBV6-6; D gene: .; clone size: .; CDR3 DNA: TGTGCCAGCAGTTACTGGCCGACAGCTAATGAGCAGTTCTTC; CDR3 protein: CASSYWPTANEQFF
J gene: TRBJ2-4; V gene: TRBV5-1; D gene: .; clone size: .; CDR3 DNA: TGCGCCAGCGAGGACGGGGGAAACATTCAGTACTTC; CDR3 protein: CASEDGGNIQYF
J gene: TRBJ1-4; V gene: TRBV14; D gene: TRBD1; clone size: .; CDR3 DNA: TGTGCCAGCAGCCAAGGGGACAGGGAAAATGAAAAACTGTTTTTT; CDR3 protein: CASSQGDRENEKLFF
J gene: TRBJ1-5; V gene: TRBV6-1; D gene: .; clone size: few; CDR3 DNA: TGTGCCAGCAGTGACCTTTATCAGCCCCAGCATTTT; CDR3 protein: CASSDLYQPQHF
J gene: TRBJ2-2; V gene: TRBV2; D gene: .; clone size: .; CDR3 DNA: TGTGCCAGCAGTTCAGCCGGGGAGCTGTTTTTT; CDR3 protein: CASSSAGELFF
J gene: TRBJ2-1; V gene: TRBV15; D gene: .; clone size: .; CDR3 DNA: TGTGCCACCAGCAGAGATCGGGATGAGCAGTTCTTC; CDR3 protein: CATSRDRDEQFF
J gene: TRBJ1-4; V gene: TRBV6-1; D gene: TRBD1; clone size: .; CDR3 DNA: TGTGCCAGCAGTGACTGGGACAGGGGGTTGGAAAAACTGTTTTTT; CDR3 protein: CASSDWDRGLEKLFF
J gene: TRBJ2-5; V gene: TRBV28; D gene: .; clone size: few; CDR3 DNA: TGTGCCAGCAGTTTCCCTACCGGGTCCCAGTACTTC; CDR3 protein: CASSFPTGSQYF
J gene: TRBJ2-1; V gene: TRBV7-9; D gene: .; clone size: .; CDR3 DNA: TGTGCCAGCAGCCTTCCTCCCGGGACTCCATGGGAATACAATGAGCAGTTCTTC; CDR3 protein: CASSLPPGTPWEYNEQFF
J gene: TRBJ2-7; V gene: TRBV11-2; D gene: .; clone size: .; CDR3 DNA: TGTGCCAGCAGCTTAGCCCCACACTCCTACGAGCAGTACTTC; CDR3 protein: CASSLAPHSYEQYF